This T cell receptor (beta chain) was sequenced during a study of T cell repertoires in cytomegalovirus infection. Background on the study: Indications came from public TCR beta signatures; they pointed to CMV infection and to a matching HLA type. Regarding the study as a whole: Public TCR beta family frequency separated CMV-and-HLA carriers, including in an independent cohort. HLA-C-restricted, CMV-specific TCR beta clonotypes were dominant ex vivo.

This clonotype has a handful of counts. The antigen is undetermined. TCRdb fed the reads into MiXCR, producing one record per CDR3 protein. The sample includes 200,000 to 300,000 distinct CDR3 sequences, 9% to 15% of them seen just once. Trimming removed 4 bases from V and 4 bases from J, with 16 bases in between. Germline V gene data show CDR1 as SNHLY and CDR2 as FYNNEI. The CDR3 loop spans 15 amino acids. The sequence came from a human donor in good health (CMV status not recorded). Some clones in this sample may be carry-over from other donors' samples. The chain combines TRBV2 with TRBJ1-1; D gene ambiguous. Sequences were obtained from PBMCs. CDR3 sequence reads: CASSVGLRARTEAFF. The CDR3 DNA follows: TGTGCCAGCAGTGTAGGGCTCCGGGCGCGCACTGAAGCTTTCTTT.